Shown below are 26 T cell receptor beta chains from a single sample sequenced in a study of T cells in Graves' hyperthyroidism and ophthalmopathy. RNA transcripts provided the source from which TCR beta CDR3 regions were amplified. RT-PCR in the first round (using the HTBI primer set) targeted the TCR CDR3. TCRdb reprocessed the multiplex PCR reads with MiXCR, giving one entry per CDR3 protein. This table has a few hundred thousand distinct CDR3 sequences, 20% appearing once. The material sequenced was blood. These receptors were collected from a man in his late teens or twenties with Graves' hyperthyroidism.

This clonotype was detected ten times or more. The V and J genes are TRBV6-5 and TRBJ1-1; D call uncertain. In germline, CDR1 is MNHEY, CDR2 SVGAGI. This CDR3 is 13 amino acids long. The ends were cut back, 0 bases at V and 8 bases at J, with 10 bases in the middle. The CDR3 DNA follows: TGTGCCAGCAGTTACTCGGAGCAGCTCGAAGCTTTCTTT. Its translation: CASSYSEQLEAFF.

This clonotype has a count of ten or more. J is TRBJ1-5 and V is TRBV10-3, with no clear D. Deletions cut 2 bases from V and 7 bases from J, with 6 bases between. The CDR3 has 12 amino acids. Germline V gene sequence: CDR1 ENHRY, CDR2 SYGVKD. In DNA form, the CDR3 reads TGTGCCATCAGTGAGGACGAGCAGCCCCAGCATTTT. Translating gives CAISEDEQPQHF.

This clonotype was recorded at least ten times. The chain carries TRBV7-2 and TRBJ2-2; D is possibly TRBD1 or TRBD2 (6 bases each). Trimming removed 3 bases at V and 7 bases at J, with 15 bases between. CDR1 SGHTA and CDR2 FQGNSA come from the germline V gene. This CDR3 comprises 15 residues. DNA of the CDR3: TGTGCCAGCAGCTTTTGGGGGCGCGGGGACGGGGAGCTGTTTTTT. Its translation: CASSFWGRGDGELFF.

This clonotype was found once. This chain links TRBV4-1 with TRBJ2-7; no firm D call. The V and J ends lost 0 bases and 2 bases respectively, with 11 bases between them. Germline V gives CDR1 MGHRA, CDR2 YSYEKL. CDR3 length equals 15 residues. CDR3 nucleotides: TGCGCCAGCAGCCAAGATTTTAAGGAGCCCTACGAGCAGTACTTC. It specifies CASSQDFKEPYEQYF.

This clonotype was picked up one time. Mismatch with germline at one junction end may stem from a read error. This chain links TRBV7-9 with TRBJ2-2, with D possibly matching TRBD1 (6 bases). The CDR3 runs 15 residues. CDR1 is SEHNR, CDR2 FQNEAQ, per germline (reference sequence). In DNA, the CDR3 is TGTGCCAGCAGCTTGCAAGGGGGTCCCACCGGGGAGCTGTGTTTT. Its protein is CASSLQGGPTGELCF.

This clonotype was counted ten times or more. The chain joins TRBV28 to TRBJ1-2; a possible D gene is TRBD1 (6 bases). The V gene lost 5 bases and the J gene lost 3 bases, with 16 bases spanning the gap. Germline V lookup: CDR1 MDHEN, CDR2 SYDVKM. CDR3 length: 15 residues. CDR3 DNA sequence: TGTGCCAGCAGTCCCCCGGTGGGGACATACTATGGCTACACCTTC. Protein product: CASSPPVGTYYGYTF.

This clonotype was picked up many times. The chain uses TRBV5-1 and TRBJ1-2, with D possibly TRBD1 on 5 matching bases. The CDR3 has 14 residues. The germline CDR1 and CDR2 sequences are SGHRS and YFSETQ. Trimming stripped 0 bases from V and 8 bases from J, with 14 bases between. CDR3 sequence reads: CASSLEAGSTGYTF. The CDR3 DNA sequence: TGCGCCAGCAGCTTGGAAGCAGGGTCGACGGGCTACACCTTC.

This clonotype occurred a few times. The V gene is TRBV11-1, the J gene TRBJ1-3; 8 bases are shared with TRBD1. The CDR3 sequence is 18 residues long. V gave up 4 bases and J gave up 0 bases; unmatched junction bases: 11. Germline V CDR1 and CDR2: SGHAT, FQDESV (reference sequence). DNA of the CDR3: TGTGCCAGCAGCTCCCTCGGACAGGGTCGTACCTCTGGAAACACCATATATTTT. Its protein product is CASSSLGQGRTSGNTIYF.

This clonotype has a count of ten or more. The rearrangement links TRBV6-1 to TRBJ1-3; D is perhaps TRBD1 (6 bases). Germline values: CDR1 MNHNS, CDR2 SASEGT. This CDR3 comprises 15 residues. Between the trimmed V and J ends, which lost 6 bases and 0 bases, there was a span of 12 bases. The CDR3 coding sequence is TGTGCCAGCAGGGACAGCGCCTACTCTGGAAACACCATATATTTT. It encodes CASRDSAYSGNTIYF.

This clonotype was counted many times. This CDR3 is CASSFSGGELFF. CDR3 in DNA: TGTGCCAGCAGTTTTAGCGGCGGGGAGCTGTTTTTT. The V call is TRBV12-3 or TRBV12-4, the J call TRBJ2-2, with D possibly being TRBD2 (6 bases). V was clipped by 3 bases and J by 7 bases, with 6 bases between them. CDR3 length equals 12 residues.

In its sample, this clonotype was seen many times. V and J are TRBV7-9 and TRBJ2-5, with no clear D. The germline V and J ends were trimmed by 5 bases and 7 bases, with 17 bases remaining between them. The CDR3 totals 14 residues. Germline V lookup: CDR1 SEHNR, CDR2 FQNEAQ (reference sequence). The DNA for the CDR3 is TGTGCCAGCAGCCCGGACGTAATACGCGGGACCCAGTACTTC. Translated: CASSPDVIRGTQYF.

This clonotype was seen only a few times. The chain carries TRBV24-1 and TRBJ2-5; 9 nucleotides align to TRBD2. The CDR3 length is 17 residues. From germline, CDR1 is KGHDR and CDR2 SFDVKD. V shed 4 bases, J shed 3 bases, and the junction held 11 bases outside the gene matches. CDR3 bases: TGTGCCACCAGTGACCCGAGGCGGGGGGGCCCTGAAGAGACCCAGTACTTC. Its translation: CATSDPRRGGPEETQYF.

The chain carries TRBV11-2 and TRBJ2-7; 10 nucleotides line up with TRBD1. After removal of 8 bases from V and 0 bases from J, the junction contained 19 bases not matched to a gene. Germline V CDR1 and CDR2: SGHAT, FQNNGV. The CDR3 is 19 amino acids. The CDR3 is CASLGDAGTGDVSSYEQYF. The CDR3 region has the DNA TGTGCCAGCCTAGGGGATGCCGGGACAGGGGACGTCAGCTCCTACGAGCAGTACTTC.

This clonotype was seen only a few times. The gene calls are TRBV11-2 and TRBJ2-2, with D hard to call. Germline loops: CDR1 SGHAT, CDR2 FQNNGV. Trimming removed 8 bases from V and 3 bases from J, with 13 bases in between. This CDR3 spans 14 amino acids. The CDR3 protein is CASATPPYTGELFF. For the CDR3, the DNA is TGTGCCAGCGCCACCCCTCCCTACACCGGGGAGCTGTTTTTT.

This clonotype came up many times. The V call is TRBV5-1, the J call TRBJ1-1; TRBD1 agrees at 7 bases. Germline V lookup: CDR1 SGHRS, CDR2 YFSETQ. The CDR3 has 14 amino acids. Trimming took 4 bases from V and 5 from J; bases not matched to a gene: 8. CDR3 DNA: TGCGCCAGCAGCCCAGGGACAGAGGGGACTGAAGCTTTCTTT. Translating it yields CASSPGTEGTEAFF.

This clonotype has at least ten counts. This chain links TRBV6-5 with TRBJ2-5, with D possibly matching TRBD2 (5 bases). The V end lost 3 bases, the J end lost 5 bases, and 13 bases lay between the germline ends. The germline V gene has CDR1 MNHEY and CDR2 SVGAGI. This CDR3 spans 14 amino acids. CDR3 sequence (DNA): TGTGCCAGCAGTTATGCAGGCTCGGGGGAGACCCAGTACTTC. Protein: CASSYAGSGETQYF.

This clonotype has ten or more counts. The chain links TRBV4-1 to TRBJ2-7, with D hard to call. Trimming pared 4 bases from V and 3 bases from J, leaving 13 bases between. The V gene's germline CDR1 is MGHRA and CDR2 YSYEKL. CDR3 length: 14 amino acids. CDR3 amino acids: CASSPTIRYYEQYF. CDR3 nucleotides: TGCGCCAGCAGCCCTACTATTAGATACTACGAGCAGTACTTC.

This rearrangement joins TRBV18 to TRBJ1-1, with D perhaps matching TRBD1 (6 bases). The V end was cut by 4 bases, the J end by 5 bases, with 23 bases between. The CDR3 consists of 17 residues. Per the germline V gene, CDR1 is KGHSH and CDR2 is LQKENI. The CDR3 bases are TGTGCCAGCTCACTAAAAAAAGGGGGGATGGAGCGGACTGAAGCTTTCTTT. This translates into CASSLKKGGMERTEAFF.

This clonotype was observed at least ten times. The DNA of the CDR3 is TGTGCCAGTAGTAACAGCCACCCTTCCTACGAGCAGTACTTC. Translation gives CASSNSHPSYEQYF. The V and J genes are TRBV19 and TRBJ2-7; D is unresolved. CDR3 size: 14 residues. V was pared by 4 bases and J by 1 base, with 11 bases between. Germline CDR1 and CDR2: LNHDA and SQIVND (reference sequence).

The chain links TRBV4-1 to TRBJ1-5, with D possibly TRBD1 on 5 matching bases. Trimming took 0 bases from V and 6 from J, leaving 12 bases between them. Germline V gene lookup returns CDR1 MGHRA and CDR2 YSYEKL. This CDR3 comprises 15 residues. The chain's CDR3 is CASSQDPGMVQPQHF. Here the CDR3 DNA reads TGCGCCAGCAGCCAAGATCCAGGGATGGTTCAGCCCCAGCATTTT.

This clonotype was detected many times. The rearrangement joins TRBV5-1 to TRBJ1-2; D may be TRBD1 (6 bases). Germline V lookup: CDR1 SGHRS, CDR2 YFSETQ. Trimming left V 4 bases short and J 6 bases short, with 19 bases between. This CDR3 is built from 15 residues. CDR3 residues: CASSPMGTTGHGYTF. The CDR3 coding sequence is TGCGCCAGCAGCCCCATGGGGACAACGGGCCATGGCTACACCTTC.

The CDR3 sequence is CASSFGTQRDTDTQYF. In nucleotides, the CDR3 is TGCGCCAGCAGCTTCGGGACCCAACGGGATACAGATACGCAGTATTTT. This chain links TRBV5-1 with TRBJ2-3; possibly TRBD1 or TRBD2 for D (5 bases each). The CDR3 has 16 amino acids. Germline CDR1 reads SGHRS; CDR2 reads YFSETQ. Trimming removed 2 bases at V and 3 bases at J, with 16 bases between.

This clonotype showed up many times. The chain uses TRBV20-1 and TRBJ2-5; D is uncertain. CDR1 is DFQATT and CDR2 is SNEGSKA in the germline V gene (reference sequence). V was clipped by 6 bases and J by 2 bases, with 10 bases between them. This CDR3 spans 12 amino acids. In nucleotides, the CDR3 is TGCAGTGCCGATTCGCAACAAGAGACCCAGTACTTC. Residues: CSADSQQETQYF.

The gene calls are TRBV29-1 and TRBJ2-5; D remains ambiguous. Trimming cost V 7 bases and J 2 bases, with 11 bases left between them. Germline values: CDR1 SQVTM, CDR2 ANQGSEA. The length of the CDR3 is 12 residues. CDR3 in amino acids: CSAGVSQETQYF. CDR3 in DNA: TGCAGCGCAGGTGTGAGTCAAGAGACCCAGTACTTC.

The chain recombines TRBV28 with TRBJ1-6; D remains ambiguous. V was trimmed by 3 bases and J by 7 bases, leaving 10 bases between them. The CDR3 contains 14 residues. Germline assignment: CDR1 MDHEN and CDR2 SYDVKM. The CDR3 loop reads CASSLDLANSPLHF. The CDR3 nucleotides are TGTGCCAGCAGTTTGGATCTGGCCAATTCACCCCTCCACTTT.

J is TRBJ2-7 and V is TRBV7-2; the D is unclear. Trimming removed 7 bases at V and 1 base at J, with 14 bases between. Germline V lookup: CDR1 SGHTA, CDR2 FQGNSA. The CDR3 consists of 14 residues. The CDR3 bases are TGTGCCAGCACCCACGAGGCTACTTCCTACGAGCAGTACTTC. Protein sequence: CASTHEATSYEQYF.